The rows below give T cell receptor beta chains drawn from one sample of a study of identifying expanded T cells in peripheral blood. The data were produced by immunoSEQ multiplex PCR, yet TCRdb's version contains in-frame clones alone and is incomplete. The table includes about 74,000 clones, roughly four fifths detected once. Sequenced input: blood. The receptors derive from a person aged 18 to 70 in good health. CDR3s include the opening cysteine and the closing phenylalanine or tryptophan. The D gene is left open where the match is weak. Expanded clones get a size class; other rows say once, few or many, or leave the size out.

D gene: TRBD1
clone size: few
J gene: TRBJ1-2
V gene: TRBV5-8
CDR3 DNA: TGTGCCAGCAGCTTGGGACAGGGGGCTAACTATGGCTACACCTTC
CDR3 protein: CASSLGQGANYGYTF

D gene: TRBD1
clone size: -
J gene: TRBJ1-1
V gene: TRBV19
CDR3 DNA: TGTGCCAGTAGTACCTCGGGGGGACAGGACACTGAAGCTTTCTTT
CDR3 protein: CASSTSGGQDTEAFF

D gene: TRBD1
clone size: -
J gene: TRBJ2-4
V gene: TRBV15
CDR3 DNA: TGTGCCACCAGCAGAGACCGATTAGACAGGGATAAAAACATTCAGTACTTC
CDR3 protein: CATSRDRLDRDKNIQYF

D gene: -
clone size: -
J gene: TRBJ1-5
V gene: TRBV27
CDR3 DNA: TGTGCCAGCAGTTCCCAGGGACGACAGCCCCAGCATTTT
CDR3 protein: CASSSQGRQPQHF

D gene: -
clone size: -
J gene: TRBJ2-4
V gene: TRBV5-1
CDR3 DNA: TGCGCCAGCAGCTTGTTACAGGCAAACATTCAGTACTTC
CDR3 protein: CASSLLQANIQYF

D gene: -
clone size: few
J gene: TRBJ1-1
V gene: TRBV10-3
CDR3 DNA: TGTGCCATCAGTCACAGGATAACGAACACTGAAGCTTTCTTT
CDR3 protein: CAISHRITNTEAFF

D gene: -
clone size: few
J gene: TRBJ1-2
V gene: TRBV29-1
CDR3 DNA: TGCAGCGTTGAAGAGCCCAGATGGTCGGGCTACACCTTC
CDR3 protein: CSVEEPRWSGYTF

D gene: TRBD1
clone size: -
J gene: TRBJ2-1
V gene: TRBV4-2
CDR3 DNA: TGTGCCAGCAGCTCTCCGCAACAGGGGGAGTATTTCTTC
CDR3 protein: CASSSPQQGEYFF

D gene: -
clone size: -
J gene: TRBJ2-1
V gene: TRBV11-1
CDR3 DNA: TGTGCCAGCAGCTTAGGGGACCGGCTGATGGATGAGCAGTTCTTC
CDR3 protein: CASSLGDRLMDEQFF

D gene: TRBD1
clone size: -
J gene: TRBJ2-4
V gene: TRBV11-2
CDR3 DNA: TGTGCCAGCAGCCAACTGGCCCAGACAGGGGGCAAGACCAAAAACATTCAGTACTTC
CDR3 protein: CASSQLAQTGGKTKNIQYF

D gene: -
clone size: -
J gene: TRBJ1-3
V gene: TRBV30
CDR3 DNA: TGTGCCTGGAGTCTAGGGAACACCATATATTTT
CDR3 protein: CAWSLGNTIYF

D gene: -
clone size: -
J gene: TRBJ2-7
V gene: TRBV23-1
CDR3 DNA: TGCGCCAGCAGTCCGGACAGTTGCTACGAGCAGTACTTC
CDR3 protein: CASSPDSCYEQYF

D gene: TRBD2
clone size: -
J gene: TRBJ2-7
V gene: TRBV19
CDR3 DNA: TGTGCCAGTAGTACTGGGACTAGAGCTCGGGAGCAGTACTTC
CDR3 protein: CASSTGTRAREQYF

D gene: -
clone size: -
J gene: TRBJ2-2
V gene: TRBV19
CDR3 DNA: TGTGCCAGTAGTAAGGCAGTTAACACCGGGGAGCTGTTTTTT
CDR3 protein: CASSKAVNTGELFF

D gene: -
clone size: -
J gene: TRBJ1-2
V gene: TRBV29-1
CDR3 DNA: TGCAGCGTTGAAGATCTTGCAGGGTGGAGGTATGGCTACACCTTC
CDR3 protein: CSVEDLAGWRYGYTF

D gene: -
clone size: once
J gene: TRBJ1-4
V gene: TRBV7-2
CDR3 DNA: TGTGCCAGCAGCCCCCCCCGCACAACAACTAATGAAAAACTGTTTTTT
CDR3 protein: CASSPPRTTTNEKLFF

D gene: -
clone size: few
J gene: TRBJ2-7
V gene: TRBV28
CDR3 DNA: TGTGCCAGCAGTAGTATCGGGGGCCGGTACGAGCAGTACTTC
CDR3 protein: CASSSIGGRYEQYF

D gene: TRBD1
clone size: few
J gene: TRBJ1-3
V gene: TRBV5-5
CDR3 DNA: TGTGCCAGCACCTACAGACAGGGCTCGGTGGCTGGAAACACCATATATTTT
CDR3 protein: CASTYRQGSVAGNTIYF

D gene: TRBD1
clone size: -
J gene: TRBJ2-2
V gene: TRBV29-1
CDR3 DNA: TGCAGCGTCCGAGACAGGGGGAACACCGGGGAGCTGTTTTTT
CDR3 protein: CSVRDRGNTGELFF

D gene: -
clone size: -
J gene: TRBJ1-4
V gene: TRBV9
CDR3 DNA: TGTGCCAGCAGCGTAGGGGTCAACCCCGAAAAACTGTTTTTT
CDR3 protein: CASSVGVNPEKLFF

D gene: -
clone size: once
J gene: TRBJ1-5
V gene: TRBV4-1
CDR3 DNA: TGCGCCAGCAGCCTACTCCCAGGGGCCAACACGCGTCCACAGCCCCAGCATTTT
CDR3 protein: CASSLLPGANTRPQPQHF

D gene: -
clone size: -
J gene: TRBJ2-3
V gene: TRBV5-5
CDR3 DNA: TGTGCCAGCAGCTTGCTGCTAGCTGGGACAGATACGCAGTATTTT
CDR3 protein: CASSLLLAGTDTQYF

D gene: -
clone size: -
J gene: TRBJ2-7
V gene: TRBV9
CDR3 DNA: TGTGCCAGCAGCGTGGGGTTTGGGGACACCTACGAGCAGTACTTC
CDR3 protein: CASSVGFGDTYEQYF

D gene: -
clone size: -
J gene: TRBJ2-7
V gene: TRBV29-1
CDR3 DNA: TGCAGCGTTGAAGATGCGGCGGGGCGGAAGCAGTACTTC
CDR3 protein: CSVEDAAGRKQYF

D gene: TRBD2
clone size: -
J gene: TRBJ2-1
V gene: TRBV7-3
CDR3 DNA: TGTGCCAGCAGCTTAGGGACTAGCACTTACAATGAGCAGTTCTTC
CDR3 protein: CASSLGTSTYNEQFF

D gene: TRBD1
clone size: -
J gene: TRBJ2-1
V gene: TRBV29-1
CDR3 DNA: TGCAGCGTGGAGAGTCCGGTAGGGACAGGTTCCGATGAGCAGTTCTTC
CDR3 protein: CSVESPVGTGSDEQFF

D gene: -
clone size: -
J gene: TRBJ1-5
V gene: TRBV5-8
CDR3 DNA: TGTGCCAGCAGCTTCGGAGGAGATCAGCCCCAGCATTTT
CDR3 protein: CASSFGGDQPQHF

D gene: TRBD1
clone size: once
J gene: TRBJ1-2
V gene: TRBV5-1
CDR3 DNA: TGCGCCAGCAGCTCGTCCCGGGACAGTGACTATGGCTACACCTTC
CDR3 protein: CASSSSRDSDYGYTF

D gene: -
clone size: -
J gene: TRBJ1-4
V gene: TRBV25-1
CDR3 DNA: TGTGCCAGCAGTGAGTTGAGGGCTTCAACTAATGAAAAACTGTTTTTT
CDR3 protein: CASSELRASTNEKLFF

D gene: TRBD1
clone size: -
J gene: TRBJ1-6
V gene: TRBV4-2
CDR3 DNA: TGTGCCAGCAGCCAAGATCTGCGGTGGGTGACAGGGGAATCACCCCTCCACTTT
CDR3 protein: CASSQDLRWVTGESPLHF

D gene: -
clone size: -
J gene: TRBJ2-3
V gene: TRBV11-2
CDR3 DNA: TGTGCCAGCAAGGGGCAGTCTGGTAGCACAGATACGCAGTATTTT
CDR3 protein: CASKGQSGSTDTQYF